This T cell receptor (beta chain) appears in the sequencing data of a study of immune reconstitution after stem cell transplant in scleroderma. MiXCR, run by TCRdb on the RT-PCR reads, gives a single entry per CDR3 protein. The table has roughly 690 distinct CDR3 sequences, roughly 7.7% seen once. CDR1 and CDR2 from the germline V gene are LNHDA and SQIVND (reference sequence). Unmatched junction bases numbered 10, after V lost 5 bases and J lost 4 bases. The CDR3 length is 15 residues. This clonotype has a handful of counts. The chain is built from TRBV19 and TRBJ2-5; 7 nucleotides agree with TRBD1. Sampling was conducted before or after autologous hematopoietic stem cell transplantation (not recorded which). The TCR sequence derives from a male donor with systemic sclerosis. The CDR3 spells CASSETPTGVETQYF. The CDR3 DNA sequence: TGTGCCAGTAGTGAAACACCTACAGGGGTAGAGACCCAGTACTTC. Variable domain in full (rest from reference TRBV19 and TRBJ2-5): DGGITQSPKYLFRKEGQNVTLSCEQNLNHDAMYWYRQDPGQGLRLIYYSQIVNDFQKGDIAEGYSVSREKKESFPLTVTSAQKNPTAFYLCASSETPTGVETQYFGPGTRLLVL.